This T cell receptor (beta chain) was captured by sequencing in a study of OX40 agonist ivuxolimab in advanced cancers. Study summary: Ivuxolimab was delivered to patients intravenously every 2 weeks at doses spanning 0.01 to 10 mg/kg. Study observations and caveats: Certain nonresponders additionally had low normalized T-cell clonal expansion.

This table comes from immunoSEQ multiplex PCR, and its TCRdb copy is limited to in-frame clones, with some not included. There are tens of thousands of clones in the sample; around 88% occur only once, and under 3% lies in the top ten. As for this clone: The antigen is not known.

Germline lookup yields CDR1 MGHDK and CDR2 SYGVNS. V was clipped by 2 bases and J by 3 bases, with 7 bases between them. The CDR3 covers 14 residues. Peripheral blood came from all dose cohorts at three timepoints. This TCR was sampled from an adult with an advanced solid tumor such as melanoma, head and neck, liver or kidney cancer. V is TRBV25-1 and J is TRBJ2-2, with D hard to call. Source: CD4+ or CD8+ T cells sorted from blood, taken in a trial of the OX40 agonist ivuxolimab. The CDR3 here is CASSEDTDTGELFF. The CDR3 bases are TGTGCCAGCAGTGAAGATACAGACACCGGGGAGCTGTTTTTT. Full variable domain (rest looked up from reference TRBV25-1 and TRBJ2-2): EADIYQTPRYLVIGTGKKITLECSQTMGHDKMYWYQQDPGMELHLIHYSYGVNSTEKGDLSSESTVSRIRTEHFPLTLESARPSHTSQYLCASSEDTDTGELFFGEGSRLTVL.